The source of this T cell receptor beta chain is a study of shared clonotypes between healthy human individuals (dated by TCRdb to about 2020). About the full investigation: A few men and two women, aged 18 to 49 years, made up the cohort. Per donor, three plates each were used for CD4 naive and CD4 memory, two for CD8 naive, and one for CD8 memory. To estimate repertoire size and how much clonotypes are shared between individuals, the study performed deep sequencing of blood TCR repertoires from a few healthy adults. To increase sequencing depth and limit assay-specific biases, different laboratories used diverse techniques to prepare libraries and sequence TCR repertoires. Leukapheresis yielded between about 0.85 and 9 billion PBMCs per donor.

In regard to this clone: The target of this receptor is not known. Within one base of it there is no much larger clone, and no base qualities were kept.

TCR CDR3 regions were amplified from genomic DNA by multiplex PCR using the deep immunoSEQ assay. Genomic DNA extracted from each cell subset was distributed evenly over all wells of several immunoSEQ 96-well plates, and each plate served as one replicate. For sorted subsets, roughly 200 ng of genomic DNA, equivalent to around 29,000 T cell genomes, went into each replicate PCR. Purified libraries were quantified with a Qubit 3.0 fluorometer, sized on a Bioanalyzer 2100, and re-quantified with the KAPA Library Quantification kit. Each immunoSEQ 96-well plate was sequenced on its own single-read 150-cycle Illumina NextSeq 550 flow cell. As for the authors' bioinformatics: Because the immunoSEQ output included only junctional sequences and no quality scores, the filtering could not be the same as the filtering used for full-length reads. To assign V/J genes and CDR3, sequences were annotated using PyIR, a Python wrapper for IgBLAST v1.9, with IMGT germline references. Reads were filtered out if the reads had weak V/J assignments (E-value above 1e-6), no CDR3, stop codons, out-of-frame junctions, or ambiguous translated residues. V3J clonotypes were defined by identical inferred V gene, J gene, and CDR3 amino acid sequence. Percentage overlap between repertoires was computed as shared unique clonotypes divided by the size of the smaller repertoire. Three approaches were used to assess repertoire richness: RTK rarefaction, the Chao1 estimator, and Recon v2.1 estimates of unobserved clonotypes. Generation probabilities were computed with OLGA for all TCRbeta clonotypes obtained by the gDNA method from a few donors. This is the immuneACCESS table as TCRdb keeps it, with only in-frame sequences that have V and J called. A part of the clones is gone; compared with another copy, unresolved V genes explain less than half, and the rest is unexplained. V and J calls and clone size are given by that table; D and trimming were obtained from the DNA. Present in this sample are about 2.4 million clones, approximately 93% of which were seen just once. The ten largest account for 0.35% to 0.45% of the sample.

Donors were healthy HIV-negative adults with no recently reported acute infections or vaccinations. Every donor was a Caucasian adult residing in Nashville, Tennessee, USA. Magnetic negative selection was used to enrich CD4+ T cells, after which naive cells were positively selected on CD45RA and the negative fraction became the memory subset. After blood collection by leukapheresis, PBMCs were isolated using Ficoll-Histopaque density gradient centrifugation and then cryopreserved in the vapor phase of liquid nitrogen. Purity and quantity of every magnetically sorted T cell population were checked by analytical flow cytometry. Genomic DNA was isolated from every sorted fraction and measured by UV absorbance on a Nanodrop 2000c. The paper's findings and limits, for the study overall: Rarefaction of sorted-subset datasets indicated incomplete sequencing despite the large sequencing depth. Because the study included only a small number of donors, the genetic and exposure-history diversity represented was limited. Sharing across four donors was observed for around 4.8% of naive CD4, around 3.5% of naive CD8, 2.3% of memory CD4, and about 0.4% of memory CD8 clonotypes. Only blood was sampled, and tissue TCR repertoires likely differ from those in blood. Pairwise subsampling led to the expectation that sequencing depth would affect the degree of clonotype sharing among donors. Compared with non-shared clonotypes, the clonotypes found in all four sorted-subset donors had higher generation probabilities. Naive subsets generally had larger estimated clonotype richness than memory subsets.

CDR1 and CDR2, per the germline V gene, are SGHVS and FNYEAQ. From cysteine to phenylalanine, the CDR3 is 14 amino acids long. Just the 42-base CDR3 DNA is kept, in frame starting at base 1. V is pared back by 5 bases and J by 5 bases, with 12 bases lying between the germline termini. The origin of this receptor is a man between 18 and 29 years old in good health. Some clones in this sample may be carry-over from other donors' samples. The rearranged chain carries TRBV7-6 and TRBJ1-4, with an unclear D gene assignment. The sequenced sample consisted of naive CD4+ T cells from PBMCs. The label giving this sample's cell subset or site can be read as: CD45RA+ positively selected. The CDR3 reads CASSPRVSNEKLFF. The nucleotide sequence is given as TGTGCCAGCAGCCCAAGGGTCTCAAATGAAAAACTGTTTTTT.